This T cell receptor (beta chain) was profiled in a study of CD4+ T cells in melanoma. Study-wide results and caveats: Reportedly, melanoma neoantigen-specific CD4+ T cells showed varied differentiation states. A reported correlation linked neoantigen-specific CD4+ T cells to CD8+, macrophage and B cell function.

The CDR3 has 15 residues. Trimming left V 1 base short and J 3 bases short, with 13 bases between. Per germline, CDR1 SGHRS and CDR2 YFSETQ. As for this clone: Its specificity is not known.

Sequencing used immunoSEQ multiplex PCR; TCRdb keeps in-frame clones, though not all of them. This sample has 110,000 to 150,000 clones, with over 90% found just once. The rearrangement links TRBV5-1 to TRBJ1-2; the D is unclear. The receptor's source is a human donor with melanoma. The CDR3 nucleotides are TGCGCCAGCAGCTTGATGGACGGGAGAGACTATGGCTACACCTTC. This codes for CASSLMDGRDYGYTF.